Here is one TCR beta chain with its context. This sample was taken from a study of blood T cell repertoires in COVID-19. As for the study in general: Specimens from acute and convalescent COVID-19 originated in the United States, Italy and Spain. Nucleic acid was either cDNA or gDNA, and it came from T cells, B-cell-depleted T cells, or PBMCs.

Original analysis: For nucleated cells, counts were estimated from reference gene primer amplification. The table came from immunoSEQ multiplex PCR; TCRdb's copy has only in-frame clones and leaves some out. From that table come the V and J calls and clone size; the DNA was used to work out D and trimming. Seen here are tens of thousands of clones, 85% to 90% observed once, and the top ten hold approximately 13%. The germline gives CDR1 LGHDT, CDR2 YNNKEL (reference sequence). The ends were cut back, 4 bases at V and 3 bases at J, with 13 bases in the middle. This CDR3 is built from 15 residues. The clonotype originates from a man between 65 and 85 years old with active or convalescent COVID-19. Material for sequencing was peripheral blood. The genes are TRBV3-1 (or the pseudogene TRBV3-2) and TRBJ2-1; perhaps TRBD1 as D (6 bases). The DNA for the CDR3 is TGTGCCAGCAGCCTATTAACAGGGCTCTACAATGAGCAGTTCTTC. Protein sequence: CASSLLTGLYNEQFF.